Presented here are 22 T cell receptor beta chains from one specimen sequenced in a study of vaccination and CD4 T cells after COVID-19. The treatment denotes: roughly 10-day PBMC culture with coronavirus spike peptide pools or control peptides (ViraFEST assay). Sequence data for DNA of cultured CD4+ T cells were generated by the Oncomine TCR Beta short-read assay. TCRdb reanalysed the PCR reads using MiXCR and keeps one entry per CDR3 protein. The table records about 12,000 distinct CDR3 sequences, around three fifths of them present only once. These receptors are not linked to any known antigen. The sample was CD4+ T cells from blood, cultured in vitro. All receptors derive from a human donor who had recovered from COVID-19.

The chain uses TRBV7-7 and TRBJ2-5, with TRBD2 matching 11 bases. The germline gives CDR1 SSHAT, CDR2 FNYEAQ (reference sequence). V gave up 4 bases and J gave up 5 bases; unmatched junction bases: 9. CDR3 length: 16 residues. CDR3 DNA sequence: TGTGCCAGCAGCTATATAGCGGGAGGGCCGGAGGAGACCCAGTACTTC. The encoded protein is CASSYIAGGPEETQYF. Filled out from reference TRBV7-7 and TRBJ2-5, the complete variable domain reads GAGVSQSPRYKVTKRGQDVTLRCDPISSHATLYWYQQALGQGPEFLTYFNYEAQPDKSGLPSDRFSAERPEGSISTLTIQRTEQRDSAMYRCASSYIAGGPEETQYFGPGTRLLVL.

The rearrangement links TRBV20-1 to TRBJ2-2; 9 bases align to TRBD2. J was trimmed by 1 base and V by 5 bases; bases with no gene match: 8. CDR3 size: 16 residues. The germline V gene has CDR1 DFQATT and CDR2 SNEGSKA (reference sequence). As DNA, the CDR3 is TGCAGTGCTCCCCAGGCTAGCGGGAAGAACACCGGGGAGCTGTTTTTT. This translates into CSAPQASGKNTGELFF.

J is TRBJ2-7 and V is TRBV6-1; D perhaps matches TRBD1 (5 bases). The CDR3 is made up of 16 amino acids. CDR1 and CDR2 (germline): MNHNS, SASEGT. Trimming pared 10 bases from V and 2 bases from J, leaving 24 bases between. The CDR3, as DNA: TGTGCCACTTCCAGGACAACTCCAACTGCTCCCTACGAGCAGTACTTC. This gives the protein CATSRTTPTAPYEQYF.

The chain joins TRBV3-1 to TRBJ2-1, with a possible D match to TRBD2 (6 bases). The CDR3 is 14 amino acids. V shed 5 bases and J shed 0 bases, with 8 bases lying between them. The germline CDR1 and CDR2 sequences are LGHDT and YNNKEL (reference sequence). For the CDR3, the DNA is TGTGCCAGCAGCACCGGGAGCTCCTACAATGAGCAGTTCTTC. Its protein is CASSTGSSYNEQFF.

V is TRBV6-2 or TRBV6-3 and J is TRBJ2-1; TRBD2 is a possible D gene (5 bases). This CDR3 region has 13 residues. Trimming removed 2 bases at V and 9 bases at J, with 11 bases between. The germline gives CDR1 MNHEY, CDR2 SVGEGT. CDR3 sequence: CASSYRLAGEQFF. The CDR3 DNA follows: TGTGCCAGCAGTTACCGCTTGGCGGGTGAGCAGTTCTTC.

The chain's CDR3 is CSASWDVRGMNEQFF. The CDR3 DNA reads as TGCAGTGCAAGTTGGGACGTACGGGGTATGAATGAGCAGTTCTTC. The chain carries TRBV20-1 and TRBJ2-1; D may match TRBD1 or TRBD2 (5 bases each). This CDR3 has 15 residues. Trimming left V 6 bases short and J 7 bases short, with 22 bases between. CDR1 is DFQATT and CDR2 is SNEGSKA in the germline V gene (reference sequence).

CDR3 region: CASSYQTVPTEAFF. The DNA of the CDR3 is TGTGCCAGCAGTTACCAGACAGTCCCCACTGAAGCTTTCTTT. This chain connects TRBV6-2 or TRBV6-3 to TRBJ1-1; possible D gene TRBD1, 5 bases. With 2 bases removed from V and 4 bases from J, the gap between germline ends came to 11 bases. The CDR3 length is 14 residues. In germline, CDR1 is MNHEY, CDR2 SVGEGT.

This clonotype has more than one count but fewer than ten. V gene TRBV20-1 combines with J gene TRBJ2-2, with TRBD2 matching over 7 bases. The CDR3 sequence is 14 residues long. V lost 5 bases to trimming and J lost 4 bases; unmatched junction nucleotides: 7. Looked up from germline, CDR1 is DFQATT and CDR2 is SNEGSKA (reference sequence). The CDR3, as DNA: TGCAGTGCTCTGGGGGGGAGGTTCACCGGGGAGCTGTTTTTT. Protein sequence: CSALGGRFTGELFF.

A single count supports this clonotype. The chain has TRBV11-2 and TRBJ2-2; no clear D. Germline CDR1 reads SGHAT; CDR2 reads FQNNGV. Between the trimmed V and J ends, which lost 4 bases and 7 bases, there was a span of 7 bases. The CDR3 has 12 amino acids. The CDR3 sequence is CASSSYSGELFF. The CDR3 region has the DNA TGTGCCAGCAGCTCTTACAGCGGGGAGCTGTTTTTT.

J is TRBJ1-5 and V is TRBV20-1; 7 bases align to TRBD1. The CDR3 contains 15 residues. The germline gives CDR1 DFQATT, CDR2 SNEGSKA (reference sequence). V trimming: 0 bases; J trimming: 4 bases; junction bases outside the gene matches: 6. This CDR3 reads CSARDYRGGNQPQHF. The CDR3 nucleotides read TGCAGTGCTAGAGACTACAGGGGAGGAAATCAGCCCCAGCATTTT.

This sequence joins TRBV7-3 and TRBJ2-3; 10 bases are shared with TRBD1. There are 16 residues in the CDR3. V lost 1 base and J lost 4; bases outside the gene matches: 5. Looked up from germline, CDR1 is SGHTA and CDR2 is FQGTGA. CDR3 coding DNA: TGTGCCAGCAGCTTAATGCGACAGGGGGCGTCAGATACGCAGTATTTT. Protein: CASSLMRQGASDTQYF.

V and J are TRBV6-2 or TRBV6-3 and TRBJ1-6; tentative D call: TRBD1 (6 bases). The CDR3 runs 16 residues. Germline lookup yields CDR1 MNHEY and CDR2 SVGEGT. V shed 6 bases and J shed 7 bases, with 19 bases lying between them. CDR3 nucleotide sequence: TGTGCCAGCAGCCGCGGACAGACTGGGAGGAATTCACCCCTCCACTTT. Residues: CASSRGQTGRNSPLHF.

This clonotype was seen only once. The rearrangement joins TRBV5-4 to TRBJ2-7; 7 positions agree with TRBD2. Germline CDR1 reads SGHNT; CDR2 reads YYREEE (reference sequence). V dropped 7 bases and J dropped 6; count of bases not matched to a gene: 16. This CDR3 has 15 amino acids. This CDR3 is CASGGVGLGMGEQYF. CDR3 coding DNA: TGTGCCAGCGGGGGGGTTGGACTAGGAATGGGCGAGCAGTACTTC.

J is TRBJ2-1 and V is TRBV7-3; unclear D gene. Trimming pared 1 base from V and 7 bases from J, leaving 20 bases between. This CDR3 spans 17 amino acids. Germline CDR1 SGHTA, CDR2 FQGTGA. The CDR3 nucleotides read TGTGCCAGCAGCTTAAACCCCCCCGCTTCAAGTGGGAATGAGCAGTTCTTC. Amino acids: CASSLNPPASSGNEQFF.

This chain connects TRBV6-1 to TRBJ2-2; no clear D. Looked up from germline, CDR1 is MNHNS and CDR2 is SASEGT. The V end lost 7 bases, the J end lost 1 base, and 10 bases lay between the germline ends. The CDR3 has 14 residues. The CDR3 nucleotides are TGTGCCAGCATTTTTCGAGGGAACACCGGGGAGCTGTTTTTT. Amino acid sequence: CASIFRGNTGELFF.

This sequence joins TRBV20-1 and TRBJ2-1; TRBD2 matches 8 bases. Trimming took 7 bases from V and 9 from J; bases not matched to a gene: 17. The CDR3 extends over 15 amino acids. Germline CDR1 and CDR2: DFQATT and SNEGSKA (reference sequence). CDR3 region: CSVISGTPGISEQFF. The CDR3 nucleotides read TGCAGTGTTATTAGCGGGACCCCGGGGATAAGTGAGCAGTTCTTC.

The chain links TRBV7-3 to TRBJ2-7; 8 bases are a match to TRBD2. CDR1 and CDR2 (germline): SGHTA, FQGTGA. The CDR3 spans 13 residues. The V segment lost 8 bases and the J segment 4 bases; nucleotides outside the gene matches: 7. CDR3 sequence reads: CASGLSGGYEQYF. The CDR3 nucleotides read TGTGCCAGCGGACTATCGGGGGGGTACGAGCAGTACTTC. Complete variable domain (other parts from reference TRBV7-3 and TRBJ2-7): GAGVSQTPSNKVTEKGKYVELRCDPISGHTALYWYRQSLGQGPEFLIYFQGTGAADDSGLPNDRFFAVRPEGSVSTLKIQRTERGDSAVYLCASGLSGGYEQYFGPGTRLTVT.

The chain joins TRBV29-1 to TRBJ2-3; 12 bases map to TRBD2. CDR3 size: 17 residues. J was trimmed by 0 bases and V by 1 base; bases with no gene match: 5. Germline V lookup: CDR1 SQVTM, CDR2 ANQGSEA. CDR3 sequence (DNA): TGCAGCGTTGAAGGGGGCGGACTAGCGGGGAGCACAGATACGCAGTATTTT. As protein: CSVEGGGLAGSTDTQYF.

This rearrangement joins TRBV28 to TRBJ1-5; the D is unclear. Germline CDR1 MDHEN, CDR2 SYDVKM. The CDR3 runs 16 residues. V lost 6 bases and J 1 base, leaving 16 bases between the germline ends. CDR3: CASRPGGRGSNQPQHF. The CDR3 coding sequence is TGTGCCAGCAGACCCGGTGGGAGAGGGAGCAATCAGCCCCAGCATTTT.

J is TRBJ1-1 and V is TRBV27, with D possibly TRBD1 on 5 matching bases. CDR1 and CDR2 from the germline V gene are MNHEY and SMNVEV (reference sequence). V lost 5 bases and J lost 0, with 13 bases in between. The CDR3 totals 15 residues. CDR3 residues: CASSPLRGMNTEAFF. In nucleotides, the CDR3 is TGTGCCAGCAGTCCTTTGAGGGGCATGAACACTGAAGCTTTCTTT.

The rearrangement links TRBV20-1 to TRBJ2-3; D is possibly TRBD1 (5 bases). The CDR3 sequence is 13 residues long. The germline V gene encodes CDR1 DFQATT and CDR2 SNEGSKA (reference sequence). The V end lost 3 bases, the J end lost 5 bases, and 12 bases lay between the germline ends. The CDR3 DNA reads as TGCAGTGCTAGCGATCTAGGGGTAGATACGCAGTATTTT. It codes for CSASDLGVDTQYF.

This rearrangement joins TRBV20-1 to TRBJ2-3; 9 bases map to TRBD2. The V gene end was trimmed by 4 bases and the J gene end by 3 bases; junction bases not matched to a gene: 2. Germline V lookup: CDR1 DFQATT, CDR2 SNEGSKA (reference sequence). The CDR3 covers 13 residues. This CDR3 reads CSAISGRTDTQYF. CDR3 coding DNA: TGCAGTGCTATTAGCGGGAGAACAGATACGCAGTATTTT.